This T cell receptor (beta chain) was profiled in a study of blood T cell repertoires in COVID-19. Across the whole study: The samples span acute and convalescent COVID-19 from the United States, Italy and Spain. PBMCs, B-cell-depleted T cells, or T cells were the source of the cDNA or gDNA that made up the material.

Losses at the gene ends were 3 bases for V and 2 bases for J; bases not matched to a gene: 7. Germline CDR1 is KGHDR and CDR2 is SFDVKD. CDR3 length equals 17 residues. As handled by the study authors: Cell counts per sample came from amplifying reference gene primers. Sequencing was performed with immunoSEQ multiplex PCR; in TCRdb, only in-frame clones are kept and a portion is missing. The V and J calls and clone size were taken over from that table, and D and trimming were inferred from the DNA. This sample yields around 92,000 clones, of which around 84% are seen a single time; under 15% belongs to the top ten.

The TCR sequence derives from an older woman in a cohort sampled during active or convalescent COVID-19. The chain has TRBV24-1 and TRBJ2-4; TRBD1 matches at 9 bases. The specimen sequenced was peripheral blood. For the CDR3, the DNA is TGTGCCACCAGTGATGCGGGGACAGGGACTACCAAAAACATTCAGTACTTC. Its protein is CATSDAGTGTTKNIQYF.